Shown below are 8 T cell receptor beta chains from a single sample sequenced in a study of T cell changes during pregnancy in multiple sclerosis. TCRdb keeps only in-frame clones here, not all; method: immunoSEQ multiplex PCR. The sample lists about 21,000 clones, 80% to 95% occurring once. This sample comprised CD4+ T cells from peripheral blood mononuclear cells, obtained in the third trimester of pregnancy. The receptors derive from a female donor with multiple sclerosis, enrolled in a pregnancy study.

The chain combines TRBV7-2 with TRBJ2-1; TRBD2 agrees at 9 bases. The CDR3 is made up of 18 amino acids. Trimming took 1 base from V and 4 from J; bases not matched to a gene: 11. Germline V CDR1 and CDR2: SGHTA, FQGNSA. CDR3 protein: CASSLGLLGRGGYNEQFF. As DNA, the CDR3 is TGTGCCAGCAGCTTAGGATTGTTGGGGCGGGGGGGGTACAATGAGCAGTTCTTC.

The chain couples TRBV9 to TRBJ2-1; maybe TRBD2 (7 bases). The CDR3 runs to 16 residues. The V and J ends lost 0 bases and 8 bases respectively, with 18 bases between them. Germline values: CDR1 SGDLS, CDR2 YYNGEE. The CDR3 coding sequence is TGTGCCAGCAGCGTAGGAGGACTAGGGGGGTTGGATGAGCAGTTCTTC. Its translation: CASSVGGLGGLDEQFF.

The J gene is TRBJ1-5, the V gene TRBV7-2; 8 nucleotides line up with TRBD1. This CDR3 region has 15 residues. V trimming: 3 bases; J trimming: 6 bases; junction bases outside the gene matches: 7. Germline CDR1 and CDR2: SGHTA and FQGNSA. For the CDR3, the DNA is TGTGCCAGCAGCTTTGACAGGGGAGCAGCTCAGCCCCAGCATTTT. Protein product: CASSFDRGAAQPQHF.

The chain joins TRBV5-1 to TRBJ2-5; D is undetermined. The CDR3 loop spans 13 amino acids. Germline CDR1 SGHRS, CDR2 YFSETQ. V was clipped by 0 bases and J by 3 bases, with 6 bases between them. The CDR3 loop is CASSLASKETQYF. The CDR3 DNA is TGCGCCAGCAGCTTGGCCAGTAAAGAGACCCAGTACTTC.

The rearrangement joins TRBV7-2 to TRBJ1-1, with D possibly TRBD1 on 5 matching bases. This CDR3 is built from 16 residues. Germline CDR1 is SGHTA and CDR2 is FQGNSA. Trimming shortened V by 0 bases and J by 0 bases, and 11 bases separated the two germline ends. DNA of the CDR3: TGTGCCAGCAGCTTAGCGGGTTGGGGCGTGAACACTGAAGCTTTCTTT. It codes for CASSLAGWGVNTEAFF.

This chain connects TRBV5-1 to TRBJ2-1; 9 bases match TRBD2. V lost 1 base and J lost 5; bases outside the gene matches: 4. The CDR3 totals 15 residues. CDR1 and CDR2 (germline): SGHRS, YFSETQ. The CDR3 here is CASSLRAGGNNEQFF. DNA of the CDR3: TGCGCCAGCAGCTTGAGAGCGGGGGGTAACAATGAGCAGTTCTTC.

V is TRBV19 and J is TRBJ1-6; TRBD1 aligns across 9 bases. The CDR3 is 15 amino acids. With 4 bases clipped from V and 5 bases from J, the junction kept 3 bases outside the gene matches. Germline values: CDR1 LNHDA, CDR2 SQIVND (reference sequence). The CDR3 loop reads CASSTDRGDNSPLHF. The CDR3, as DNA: TGTGCCAGTAGTACCGACAGGGGGGATAATTCACCCCTCCACTTT.

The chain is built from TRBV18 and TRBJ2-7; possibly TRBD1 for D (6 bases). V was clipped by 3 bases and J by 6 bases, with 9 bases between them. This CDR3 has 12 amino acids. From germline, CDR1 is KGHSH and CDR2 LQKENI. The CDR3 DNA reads TGTGCCAGCTCACCCCAGGGGCGCGAGCAGTACTTC. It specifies CASSPQGREQYF.